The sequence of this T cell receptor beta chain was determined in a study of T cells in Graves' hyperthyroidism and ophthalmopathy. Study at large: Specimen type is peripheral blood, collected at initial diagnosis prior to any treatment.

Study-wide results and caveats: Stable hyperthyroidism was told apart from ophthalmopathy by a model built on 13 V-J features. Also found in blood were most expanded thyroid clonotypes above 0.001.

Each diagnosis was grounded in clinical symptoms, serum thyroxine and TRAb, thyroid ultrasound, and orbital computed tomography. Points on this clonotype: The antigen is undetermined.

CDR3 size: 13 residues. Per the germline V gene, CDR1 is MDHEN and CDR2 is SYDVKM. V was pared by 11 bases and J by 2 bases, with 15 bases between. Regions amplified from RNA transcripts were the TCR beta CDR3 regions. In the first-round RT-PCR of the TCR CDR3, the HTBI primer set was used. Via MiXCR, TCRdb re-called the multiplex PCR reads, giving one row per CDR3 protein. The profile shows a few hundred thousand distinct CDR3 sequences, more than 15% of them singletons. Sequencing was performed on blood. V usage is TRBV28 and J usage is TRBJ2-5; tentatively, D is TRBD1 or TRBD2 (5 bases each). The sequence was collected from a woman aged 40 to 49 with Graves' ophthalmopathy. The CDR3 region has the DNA TGTGCCGGGGGTCAGGCAGGACAAGAGACCCAGTACTTC. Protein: CAGGQAGQETQYF.